A single sample gave rise to the 26 T cell receptor beta chains below, sequenced in a study of patients and donors after allogeneic stem cell transplantation. A single record per CDR3 protein comes from TCRdb applying MiXCR to the RT-PCR reads. The sample holds about 200,000 distinct CDR3 sequences, around 40% seen once. The sequencing sample was made of blood, either unsorted or a sorted T cell fraction (not recorded which). These receptors originate from a human donor who was either an allogeneic HSCT recipient or a stem cell or donor lymphocyte infusion donor (not recorded which). It is not recorded whose cells these are; they may come from a transplant donor.

This chain uses TRBV20-1 with TRBJ2-4, with 9 bases that match TRBD1. V was clipped by 6 bases and J by 6 bases; unmatched bases: 3. CDR1 is DFQATT and CDR2 is SNEGSKA in the germline V gene (reference sequence). The CDR3 is 12 residues long. The CDR3 sequence is CSARDRVNIQYF. The CDR3 DNA reads as TGCAGTGCCCGGGACAGGGTAAACATTCAGTACTTC.

This clonotype showed up just a few times. The chain combines TRBV4-1 with TRBJ1-5, with 7 bases matching TRBD1. Losses at the gene ends were 0 bases for V and 6 bases for J; bases not matched to a gene: 2. This CDR3 spans 14 amino acids. CDR1 is MGHRA, CDR2 YSYEKL, per germline. The CDR3 is CASSQDRDSQPQHF. The CDR3, as DNA: TGCGCCAGCAGCCAAGATCGGGACAGTCAGCCCCAGCATTTT.

This chain uses TRBV5-1 with TRBJ1-2; D unresolved. The CDR3 is 15 amino acids. The germline V gene has CDR1 SGHRS and CDR2 YFSETQ. V was shortened by 0 bases and J by 0 bases, with 9 bases between the two germline ends. The CDR3 nucleotides are TGCGCCAGCAGCTTGGAACAGCAAACTAACTATGGCTACACCTTC. Translation: CASSLEQQTNYGYTF.

The V gene is TRBV20-1, the J gene TRBJ2-1, with D unresolved. Germline V CDR1 and CDR2: DFQATT, SNEGSKA (reference sequence). The CDR3 spans 12 residues. V was cut by 7 bases and J by 9 bases, with 16 bases left in between. For the CDR3, the DNA is TGCAGTGTTCCGTTCATGGGATCTGAGCAGTTCTTC. Translation: CSVPFMGSEQFF.

CDR3 in DNA: TGCGCCAGCAGCTTAGAGGGGGGCCGATACGAGCAGTACTTC. This gives the protein CASSLEGGRYEQYF. The chain carries TRBV5-1 and TRBJ2-7, with D tentatively TRBD1 or TRBD2 (6 bases each). CDR3 length equals 14 residues. Germline V gene data show CDR1 as SGHRS and CDR2 as YFSETQ. The germline V and J ends were trimmed by 2 bases and 4 bases, with 13 bases remaining between them. Full variable domain (remainder filled in from reference TRBV5-1 and TRBJ2-7): KAGVTQTPRYLIKTRGQQVTLSCSPISGHRSVSWYQQTPGQGLQFLFEYFSETQRNKGNFPGRFSGRQFSNSRSEMNVSTLELGDSALYLCASSLEGGRYEQYFGPGTRLTVT.

This clonotype turned up a few times. The chain links TRBV4-1 to TRBJ1-1; TRBD1 agrees at 7 bases. V lost 3 bases, J lost 8 bases, and 3 bases stayed unmatched. The CDR3 extends over 12 amino acids. Germline V gives CDR1 MGHRA, CDR2 YSYEKL. The CDR3 DNA reads TGCGCCAGCAGCCACCGGACAGGCGAAGCTTTCTTT. Amino acid sequence: CASSHRTGEAFF.

J is TRBJ1-5 and V is TRBV20-1; TRBD1 matches at 7 bases. Germline lookup yields CDR1 DFQATT and CDR2 SNEGSKA (reference sequence). This CDR3 region has 14 residues. The V segment lost 1 base and the J segment 3 bases; nucleotides outside the gene matches: 3. CDR3 DNA sequence: TGCAGTGCTAGAGTAGGGGGCCACAATCAGCCCCAGCATTTT. Encoded protein: CSARVGGHNQPQHF.

The chain employs TRBV7-2 and TRBJ2-5; no clear D. Germline CDR1 is SGHTA and CDR2 is FQGNSA. V was trimmed by 0 bases and J by 3 bases, leaving 8 bases between them. CDR3 size: 14 residues. The DNA of the CDR3 is TGTGCCAGCAGCTTAGCTACAGTCGAAGAGACCCAGTACTTC. Amino acid sequence: CASSLATVEETQYF.

This chain uses TRBV14 with TRBJ1-2, with 7 bases matching TRBD1. The J segment lost 5 bases and the V segment lost 4 bases, leaving 7 bases of the junction unmatched. Looked up from germline, CDR1 is SGHDN and CDR2 is FVKESK. The CDR3 sequence is 14 residues long. CDR3 protein: CASSLNRGPYGYTF. CDR3 sequence (DNA): TGTGCCAGCAGCCTCAACAGGGGCCCGTATGGCTACACCTTC.

The table lists this clonotype with a few counts. The chain has TRBV4-1 and TRBJ1-1; no definite D call. Trimming took 4 bases from V and 1 from J, leaving 10 bases between them. The CDR3 spans 14 residues. Looked up from germline, CDR1 is MGHRA and CDR2 is YSYEKL. The CDR3 reads CASSPGMRNTEAFF. The CDR3 nucleotides are TGCGCCAGCAGCCCCGGGATGAGGAACACTGAAGCTTTCTTT.

This clonotype has a handful of counts. The V call is TRBV10-3, the J call TRBJ2-1; 10 bases are shared with TRBD1. The J segment lost 4 bases and the V segment lost 6 bases, leaving 6 bases of the junction unmatched. The germline CDR1 and CDR2 sequences are ENHRY and SYGVKD. CDR3 size: 15 residues. The CDR3 loop is CAISAGTGVYNEQFF. The CDR3 bases are TGTGCCATCAGCGCCGGGACAGGGGTTTACAATGAGCAGTTCTTC.

The rearrangement uses TRBV6-5 and TRBJ1-2; D may be TRBD1 (5 bases). Trimming stripped 0 bases from V and 3 bases from J, with 11 bases between. CDR3 size: 15 residues. Germline loops: CDR1 MNHEY, CDR2 SVGAGI. CDR3 nucleotides: TGTGCCAGCAGTTACTCGTACGGGGCCTACTATGGCTACACCTTC. It codes for CASSYSYGAYYGYTF.

V usage is TRBV2 and J usage is TRBJ1-5, with D possibly being TRBD1 (5 bases). Germline V gives CDR1 SNHLY, CDR2 FYNNEI. CDR3 length: 16 residues. V lost 6 bases and J lost 4, with 19 bases in between. The DNA for the CDR3 is TGTGCCAGCAGATCCCAACCGGGACGCTATAATCAGCCCCAGCATTTT. Protein sequence: CASRSQPGRYNQPQHF.

This clonotype was found many times. The chain couples TRBV20-1 to TRBJ1-5; TRBD1 agrees at 7 bases. The CDR3 is 15 residues long. Germline values: CDR1 DFQATT, CDR2 SNEGSKA (reference sequence). The ends lost 1 base at V and 4 bases at J; junction bases unmatched: 7. The CDR3 DNA reads as TGCAGTGCTAGAGTCCCGGGACAGCATAATCAGCCCCAGCATTTT. Translation: CSARVPGQHNQPQHF.

This clonotype was observed a few times. The V call is TRBV4-3, the J call TRBJ2-3, with unresolved D. CDR1 is LGHNA and CDR2 is YSLEER in the germline V gene. V lost 0 bases and J 6 bases, leaving 13 bases between the germline ends. The CDR3 is 15 amino acids. For the CDR3, the DNA is TGCGCCAGCAGCCAAGATCGCCGGCCTGGGGATACGCAGTATTTT. Amino acid sequence: CASSQDRRPGDTQYF.

There are a few counts of this clonotype. The chain links TRBV20-1 to TRBJ1-5, with D perhaps TRBD1 (5 bases). V was pared by 1 base and J by 6 bases, with 10 bases between. This CDR3 contains 13 residues. Germline loops: CDR1 DFQATT, CDR2 SNEGSKA (reference sequence). CDR3 sequence: CSARVRVTQPQHF. DNA for the CDR3: TGCAGTGCTAGAGTCAGGGTTACTCAGCCCCAGCATTTT.

The chain has TRBV4-1 and TRBJ2-1; the D call may be TRBD1 or TRBD2 (5 bases each). V was pared by 3 bases and J by 4 bases, with 10 bases between. Per the germline V gene, CDR1 is MGHRA and CDR2 is YSYEKL. The CDR3 loop spans 14 amino acids. This chain's CDR3 is CASSQGPHYNEQFF. The CDR3 coding sequence is TGCGCCAGCAGCCAGGGACCGCATTACAATGAGCAGTTCTTC.

V gene TRBV12-3 or TRBV12-4 combines with J gene TRBJ1-2; no clear D gene. This CDR3 is built from 13 residues. Trimming removed 6 bases from V and 8 bases from J, with 16 bases in between. The CDR3 DNA reads TGTGCCAGCAGCCCGCAGAGGGCGCGGGGCTACACCTTC. Its protein is CASSPQRARGYTF.

This clonotype was counted many times. The V and J genes are TRBV29-1 and TRBJ1-5; TRBD1 agrees at 7 bases. Germline lookup yields CDR1 SQVTM and CDR2 ANQGSEA. The CDR3 consists of 13 residues. V trimming: 4 bases; J trimming: 2 bases; junction bases outside the gene matches: 2. The CDR3 nucleotides read TGCAGCGTTGGACAGGGAGGCAATCAGCCCCAGCATTTT. This sequence encodes CSVGQGGNQPQHF.

V usage is TRBV20-1 and J usage is TRBJ1-2, with 8 bases matching TRBD1. This CDR3 region has 15 residues. Germline CDR1 is DFQATT and CDR2 is SNEGSKA (reference sequence). Trimming took 1 base from V and 7 from J; bases not matched to a gene: 11. CDR3 loop: CSARVGSRGLGGYTF. The CDR3 DNA is TGCAGTGCTAGAGTTGGAAGCAGGGGGCTAGGTGGCTACACCTTC.

J is TRBJ2-7 and V is TRBV4-3; either TRBD1 or TRBD2 may fit D (6 bases each). CDR3 size: 15 residues. Trimming left V 1 base short and J 5 bases short, with 15 bases between. Germline lookup yields CDR1 LGHNA and CDR2 YSLEER. The CDR3 is CASSQGGRGLDEQYF. CDR3 nucleotides: TGCGCCAGCAGCCAAGGCGGCAGGGGACTCGACGAGCAGTACTTC.

This clonotype was seen only a few times. The chain combines TRBV20-1 with TRBJ2-1; D may match TRBD1 or TRBD2 (5 bases each). The V gene lost 0 bases and the J gene lost 2 bases, with 11 bases spanning the gap. CDR1 DFQATT and CDR2 SNEGSKA come from the germline V gene (reference sequence). The CDR3 consists of 15 residues. CDR3 sequence reads: CSARDDGDPYNEQFF. CDR3 in DNA: TGCAGTGCTAGAGATGACGGGGACCCCTACAATGAGCAGTTCTTC.

The gene calls are TRBV12-3 or TRBV12-4 and TRBJ1-5, with D uncertain. The CDR3 has 16 residues. Trimming stripped 3 bases from V and 0 bases from J, with 12 bases between. CDR3 amino acids: CASSFGGEYSNQPQHF. The CDR3 DNA reads as TGTGCCAGCAGTTTTGGTGGGGAGTATAGCAATCAGCCCCAGCATTTT.

This clonotype appeared many times. The rearrangement joins TRBV7-9 to TRBJ1-6, with D unclear. With 5 bases removed from V and 8 bases from J, the gap between germline ends came to 13 bases. The CDR3 sequence is 14 residues long. The germline CDR1 and CDR2 sequences are SEHNR and FQNEAQ (reference sequence). The CDR3 DNA sequence: TGTGCCAGCAGCAAACGAACGCGTGATTCACCCCTCCACTTT. This codes for CASSKRTRDSPLHF. The entire variable domain, with the rest obtained from reference TRBV7-9 and TRBJ1-6, is as follows: DTGVSQNPRHKITKRGQNVTFRCDPISEHNRLYWYRQTLGQGPEFLTYFQNEAQLEKSRLLSDRFSAERPKGSFSTLEIQRTEQGDSAMYLCASSKRTRDSPLHFGNGTRLTVT.

The chain links TRBV4-1 to TRBJ1-2; D not certain. The CDR3 is made up of 15 amino acids. The germline V and J ends were trimmed by 0 bases and 2 bases, with 10 bases remaining between them. Germline-derived CDR1 and CDR2 are MGHRA and YSYEKL. In DNA, the CDR3 is TGCGCCAGCAGCCAAGATTTCCAGGTCAACTATGGCTACACCTTC. This translates into CASSQDFQVNYGYTF.

This clonotype was recorded only once. The gene calls are TRBV20-1 and TRBJ2-7, with D hard to call. Germline loops: CDR1 DFQATT, CDR2 SNEGSKA (reference sequence). The CDR3 is made up of 13 amino acids. The V end lost 7 bases, the J end lost 4 bases, and 17 bases lay between the germline ends. The CDR3, as DNA: TGCAGTGTCCCGGCGAGCCGTACGTACGAGCAGTACTTC. It translates to CSVPASRTYEQYF.